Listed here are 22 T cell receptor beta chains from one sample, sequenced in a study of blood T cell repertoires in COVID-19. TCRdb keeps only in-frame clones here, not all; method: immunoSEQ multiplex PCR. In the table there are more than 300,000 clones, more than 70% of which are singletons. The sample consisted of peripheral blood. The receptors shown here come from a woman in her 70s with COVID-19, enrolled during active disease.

The CDR3 reads CSVSQGVQGNEQYF. The CDR3 DNA reads as TGCAGCGTATCACAGGGGGTACAGGGTAACGAGCAGTACTTC. This chain uses TRBV29-1 with TRBJ2-7; TRBD1 matches 8 bases. V shed 6 bases, J shed 5 bases, and the junction held 12 bases outside the gene matches. The CDR3 consists of 14 residues. CDR1 is SQVTM and CDR2 is ANQGSEA in the germline V gene.

The CDR3 region is CASSLLLAPYEQYF. CDR3 in DNA: TGTGCCAGCAGTTTACTTTTAGCCCCCTACGAGCAGTACTTC. The chain carries TRBV28 and TRBJ2-7; D not resolved. The CDR3 covers 14 residues. Looked up from germline, CDR1 is MDHEN and CDR2 is SYDVKM. Trimming took 2 bases from V and 2 from J, leaving 10 bases between them.

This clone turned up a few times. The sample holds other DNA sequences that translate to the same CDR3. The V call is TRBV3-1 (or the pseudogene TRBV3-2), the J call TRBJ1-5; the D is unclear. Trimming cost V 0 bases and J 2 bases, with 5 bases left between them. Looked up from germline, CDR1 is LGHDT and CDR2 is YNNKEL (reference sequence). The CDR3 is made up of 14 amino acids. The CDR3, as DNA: TGTGCCAGCAGCCAAGATTCAGGCAATCAGCCCCAGCATTTT. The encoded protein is CASSQDSGNQPQHF.

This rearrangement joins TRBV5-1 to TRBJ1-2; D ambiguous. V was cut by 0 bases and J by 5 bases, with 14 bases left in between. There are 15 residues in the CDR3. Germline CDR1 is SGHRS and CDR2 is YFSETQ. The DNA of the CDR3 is TGCGCCAGCAGCTTGGATGTGACTCCCGGTTATGGCTACACCTTC. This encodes CASSLDVTPGYGYTF.

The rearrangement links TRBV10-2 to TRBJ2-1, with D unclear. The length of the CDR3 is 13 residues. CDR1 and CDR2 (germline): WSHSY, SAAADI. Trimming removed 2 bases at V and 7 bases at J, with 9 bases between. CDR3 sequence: CASSEGSPNEQFF. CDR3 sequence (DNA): TGCGCCAGCAGTGAGGGCTCTCCGAATGAGCAGTTCTTC.

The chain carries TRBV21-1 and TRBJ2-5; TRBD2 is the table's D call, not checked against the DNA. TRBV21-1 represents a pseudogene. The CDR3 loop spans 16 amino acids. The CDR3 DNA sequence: TGTGCCAGCAGCAAAGTGGGAACGGGGGGAGAGGGGACCCAGTACTTC. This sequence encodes CASSKVGTGGEGTQYF.

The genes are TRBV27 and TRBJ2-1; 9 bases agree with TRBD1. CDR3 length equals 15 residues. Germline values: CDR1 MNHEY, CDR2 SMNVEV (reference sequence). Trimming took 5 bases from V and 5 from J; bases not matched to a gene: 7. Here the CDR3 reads CASSLTGTGHNEQFF. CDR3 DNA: TGTGCCAGCAGTCTGACCGGGACAGGGCACAATGAGCAGTTCTTC.

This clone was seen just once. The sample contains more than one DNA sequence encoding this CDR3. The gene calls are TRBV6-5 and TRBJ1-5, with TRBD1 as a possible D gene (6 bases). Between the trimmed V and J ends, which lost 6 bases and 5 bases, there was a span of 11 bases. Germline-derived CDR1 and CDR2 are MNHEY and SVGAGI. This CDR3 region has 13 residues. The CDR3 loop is CASRRGRDQPQHF. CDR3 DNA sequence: TGTGCCAGCAGAAGGGGGAGGGATCAGCCCCAGCATTTT.

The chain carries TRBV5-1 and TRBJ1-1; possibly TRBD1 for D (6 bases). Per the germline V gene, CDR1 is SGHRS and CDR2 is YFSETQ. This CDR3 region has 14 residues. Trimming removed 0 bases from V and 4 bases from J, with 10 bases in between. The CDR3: CASSLEQGGTEAFF. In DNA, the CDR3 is TGCGCCAGCAGCTTGGAACAGGGTGGCACTGAAGCTTTCTTT.

The CDR3 protein is CATSPSTGDGYTF. CDR3 bases: TGTGCCACCAGTCCCTCTACAGGGGATGGCTACACCTTC. The chain combines TRBV24-1 with TRBJ1-2; 7 bases are a match to TRBD1. With V trimmed by 6 bases and J by 6 bases, 6 bases remained unmatched. Germline CDR1 KGHDR, CDR2 SFDVKD. This CDR3 spans 13 amino acids.

CDR3 DNA: TGTGCCAGCACCCGAAACTCGGGTGAAGGGACCCAGTACTTC. Protein sequence: CASTRNSGEGTQYF. The chain joins TRBV6-1 to TRBJ2-5; D remains unclear. Germline CDR1 is MNHNS and CDR2 is SASEGT. V was cut by 7 bases and J by 7 bases, with 19 bases left in between. This CDR3 contains 14 residues.

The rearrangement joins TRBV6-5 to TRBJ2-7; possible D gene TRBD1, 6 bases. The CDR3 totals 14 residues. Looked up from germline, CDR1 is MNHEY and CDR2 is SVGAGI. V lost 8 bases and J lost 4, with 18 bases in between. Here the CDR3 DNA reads TGTGCCAGCTGGCAGGGGTTGAAGGATTACGAGCAGTACTTC. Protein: CASWQGLKDYEQYF.

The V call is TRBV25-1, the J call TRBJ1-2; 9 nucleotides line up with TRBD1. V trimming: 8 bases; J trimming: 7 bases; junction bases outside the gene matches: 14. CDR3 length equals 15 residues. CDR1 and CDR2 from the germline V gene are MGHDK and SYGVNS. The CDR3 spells CASRKSQGAVSGYTF. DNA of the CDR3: TGTGCCAGCCGCAAATCACAGGGGGCGGTGAGTGGCTACACCTTC.

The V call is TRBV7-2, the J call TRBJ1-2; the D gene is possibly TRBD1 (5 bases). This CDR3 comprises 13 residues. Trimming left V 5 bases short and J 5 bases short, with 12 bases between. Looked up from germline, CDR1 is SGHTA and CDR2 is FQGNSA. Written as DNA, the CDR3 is TGTGCCAGCAGCCTCTCAGCAGGGTATGGCTACACCTTC. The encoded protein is CASSLSAGYGYTF.

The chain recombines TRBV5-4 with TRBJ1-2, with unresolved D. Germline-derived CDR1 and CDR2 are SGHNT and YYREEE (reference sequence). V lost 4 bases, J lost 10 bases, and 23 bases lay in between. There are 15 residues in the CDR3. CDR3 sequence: CASSPSEGLFPHYTF. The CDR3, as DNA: TGTGCCAGCAGCCCCTCCGAGGGCCTTTTCCCCCACTACACCTTC.

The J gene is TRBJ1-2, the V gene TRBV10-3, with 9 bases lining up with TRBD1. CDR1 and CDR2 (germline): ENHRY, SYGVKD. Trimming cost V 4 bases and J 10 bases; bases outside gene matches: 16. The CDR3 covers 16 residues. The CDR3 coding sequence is TGTGCCATCAGTGCCCCACCCGGCGGGACAGGGTCGGACTACACCTTC. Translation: CAISAPPGGTGSDYTF.

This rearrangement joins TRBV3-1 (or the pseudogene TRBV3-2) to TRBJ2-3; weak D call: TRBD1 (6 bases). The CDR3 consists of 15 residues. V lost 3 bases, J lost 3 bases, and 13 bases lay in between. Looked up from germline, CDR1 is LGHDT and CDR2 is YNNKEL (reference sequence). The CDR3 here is CASSQGVQGTDTQYF. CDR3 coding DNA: TGTGCCAGCAGCCAGGGCGTACAGGGAACAGATACGCAGTATTTT.

The CDR3 loop reads CATLSGKFTDTQYF. The CDR3 region has the DNA TGTGCCACCCTAAGCGGGAAATTCACAGATACGCAGTATTTT. J is TRBJ2-3 and V is TRBV27, with 7 bases lining up with TRBD2. The CDR3 is made up of 14 amino acids. Germline-derived CDR1 and CDR2 are MNHEY and SMNVEV (reference sequence). The junction had 9 bases not matched to a gene; V was cut back by 10 bases and J by 2 bases.

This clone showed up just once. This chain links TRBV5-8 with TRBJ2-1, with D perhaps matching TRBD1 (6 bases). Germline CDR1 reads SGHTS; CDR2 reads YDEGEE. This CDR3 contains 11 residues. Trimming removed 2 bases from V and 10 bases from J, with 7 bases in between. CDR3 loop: CASSFGTEQFF. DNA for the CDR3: TGTGCCAGCAGCTTCGGGACAGAGCAGTTCTTC.

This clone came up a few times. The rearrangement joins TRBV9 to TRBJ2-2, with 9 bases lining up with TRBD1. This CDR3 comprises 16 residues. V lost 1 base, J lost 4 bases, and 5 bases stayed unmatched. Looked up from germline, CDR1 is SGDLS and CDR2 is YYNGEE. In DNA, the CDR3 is TGTGCCAGCAGCGTATGGGGACAGGGCGGCACCGGGGAGCTGTTTTTT. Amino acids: CASSVWGQGGTGELFF. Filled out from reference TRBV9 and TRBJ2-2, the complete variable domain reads DSGVTQTPKHLITATGQRVTLRCSPRSGDLSVYWYQQSLDQGLQFLIQYYNGEERAKGNILERFSAQQFPDLHSELNLSSLELGDSALYFCASSVWGQGGTGELFFGEGSRLTVL.

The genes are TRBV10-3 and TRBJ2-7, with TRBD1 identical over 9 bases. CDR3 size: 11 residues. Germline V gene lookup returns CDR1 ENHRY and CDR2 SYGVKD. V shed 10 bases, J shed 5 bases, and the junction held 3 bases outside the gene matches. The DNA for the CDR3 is TGTGCCACGCGGACAGGGGACGAGCAGTACTTC. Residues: CATRTGDEQYF.

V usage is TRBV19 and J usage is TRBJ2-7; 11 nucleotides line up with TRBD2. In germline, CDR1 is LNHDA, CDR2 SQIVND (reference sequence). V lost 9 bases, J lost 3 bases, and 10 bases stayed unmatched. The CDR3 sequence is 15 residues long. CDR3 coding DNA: TGTGCCAGCCAGGGGCTAGCGGGGGGCCGCTACGAGCAGTACTTC. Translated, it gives CASQGLAGGRYEQYF.